Each of the 31 T cell receptor beta chains below was sequenced from the same sample in a study of OX40 agonist ivuxolimab in advanced cancers. The protocol was immunoSEQ multiplex PCR, while the TCRdb copy is restricted to in-frame clones and leaves out a portion. This sample has around 70,000 clones, with less than 95% found just once. The material sequenced was CD4+ or CD8+ T cells sorted from blood, taken in a trial of the OX40 agonist ivuxolimab. The source is an adult with an advanced solid tumor such as melanoma, head and neck, liver or kidney cancer.

The rearrangement uses TRBV6-7 and TRBJ2-7; maybe TRBD1 (7 bases). TRBV6-7 is assigned to the ORF class and has an uncertain function. The CDR3 extends over 20 amino acids. The V and J ends lost 0 bases and 5 bases respectively, with 29 bases between them. CDR3 bases: TGTGCCAGCAGTTACTCGGGTGTGAAGCGGGCCTGGGACAGTGGCGACGAGCAGTACTTC. Residues: CASSYSGVKRAWDSGDEQYF.

This clone appeared a single time. V and J are TRBV5-4 and TRBJ1-5, with a possible D match to TRBD1 (6 bases). Germline V lookup: CDR1 SGHNT, CDR2 YYREEE (reference sequence). Between the trimmed V and J ends, which lost 0 bases and 3 bases, there was a span of 13 bases. CDR3 length equals 16 residues. CDR3 residues: CASSLDGGRVNQPQHF. CDR3 bases: TGTGCCAGCAGCTTGGACGGGGGCAGGGTCAATCAGCCCCAGCATTTT.

This clone was found a few times. The chain joins TRBV28 to TRBJ1-2; D call uncertain. The germline V and J ends were trimmed by 6 bases and 7 bases, with 12 bases remaining between them. Germline V gene sequence: CDR1 MDHEN, CDR2 SYDVKM. This CDR3 comprises 12 residues. For the CDR3, the DNA is TGTGCCAGCAGATCTGTGGGTTCTGGCTACACCTTC. Its protein product is CASRSVGSGYTF.

The chain carries TRBV7-2 and TRBJ1-1; D not resolved. CDR3 length equals 13 residues. V was shortened by 6 bases and J by 6 bases, with 14 bases between the two germline ends. Germline V gene lookup returns CDR1 SGHTA and CDR2 FQGNSA. In DNA form, the CDR3 reads TGTGCCAGCAGTCCTTACCCAGGCGCTGAAGCTTTCTTT. This translates into CASSPYPGAEAFF.

The chain combines TRBV6-5 with TRBJ2-7, with a weak D call TRBD1 (5 bases). CDR3 size: 16 residues. Germline-derived CDR1 and CDR2 are MNHEY and SVGAGI. V dropped 3 bases and J dropped 2 bases, with 17 bases sitting between them. The CDR3 coding sequence is TGTGCCAGCAGTTATTCGAGGTTACAGGTTACCTACGAGCAGTACTTC. Translated: CASSYSRLQVTYEQYF.

This sequence joins TRBV4-1 and TRBJ1-6; D unresolved. V lost 0 bases and J 6 bases, leaving 12 bases between the germline ends. This CDR3 contains 16 residues. CDR1 MGHRA and CDR2 YSYEKL come from the germline V gene. CDR3 in amino acids: CASSQDVIPSNSPLHF. CDR3 coding DNA: TGCGCCAGCAGCCAAGATGTGATCCCCAGTAATTCACCCCTCCACTTT.

The gene calls are TRBV6-1 and TRBJ2-2, with 8 bases lining up with TRBD1. CDR1 is MNHNS, CDR2 SASEGT, per germline. With 2 bases clipped from V and 0 bases from J, the junction kept 2 bases outside the gene matches. The CDR3 is 16 residues long. Here the CDR3 DNA reads TGTGCCAGCAGTGAACCGGACAGGGCGAACACCGGGGAGCTGTTTTTT. Its translation: CASSEPDRANTGELFF.

The rearrangement uses TRBV27 and TRBJ2-7; the match to TRBD2 covers 12 bases. CDR1 MNHEY and CDR2 SMNVEV come from the germline V gene (reference sequence). Unmatched junction bases numbered 13, after V lost 4 bases and J lost 6 bases. This CDR3 is built from 17 residues. CDR3 sequence: CASSWATSGSIPLEQYF. The CDR3 nucleotides are TGTGCCAGCAGTTGGGCGACTAGCGGGAGTATTCCCCTCGAGCAGTACTTC.

J is TRBJ1-5 and V is TRBV10-3; no definite D call. CDR3 length: 14 amino acids. Trimming removed 8 bases at V and 4 bases at J, with 15 bases between. Germline V lookup: CDR1 ENHRY, CDR2 SYGVKD. CDR3: CAIPWEMWNQPQHF. DNA for the CDR3: TGTGCCATCCCCTGGGAGATGTGGAATCAGCCCCAGCATTTT.

The V call is TRBV2, the J call TRBJ2-1; D remains ambiguous. The ends were cut back, 6 bases at V and 6 bases at J, with 15 bases in the middle. The CDR3 totals 14 residues. Germline CDR1 and CDR2: SNHLY and FYNNEI. Here the CDR3 reads CASSRTYLRNEQFF. The CDR3 DNA is TGTGCCAGCAGCCGCACTTACCTACGCAATGAGCAGTTCTTC.

The rearrangement joins TRBV5-1 to TRBJ2-1; 7 positions match TRBD2. The CDR3 covers 14 residues. Germline CDR1 and CDR2: SGHRS and YFSETQ. J gave up 4 bases and V 7 bases, and 8 bases lay outside the gene matches. This CDR3 reads CASSRVSGYNEQFF. The DNA for the CDR3 is TGCGCCAGCTCCCGGGTTAGCGGGTACAATGAGCAGTTCTTC.

This clone was picked up one time. V is TRBV6-5 and J is TRBJ1-2, with D maybe TRBD1 (5 bases). This CDR3 region has 14 residues. Deletions cut 6 bases from V and 0 bases from J, with 11 bases between. Germline CDR1 is MNHEY and CDR2 is SVGAGI. The CDR3 bases are TGTGCCAGCAGACCCCGGGGCTCTAACTATGGCTACACCTTC. It is translated as CASRPRGSNYGYTF.

The V gene is TRBV19, the J gene TRBJ1-2; tentatively, D is TRBD1 (5 bases). Germline V gives CDR1 LNHDA, CDR2 SQIVND (reference sequence). The CDR3 spans 18 residues. Trimming cost V 3 bases and J 2 bases, with 22 bases left between them. The CDR3: CASSINPKGIGGNYGYTF. DNA for the CDR3: TGTGCCAGTAGTATTAACCCGAAGGGGATAGGCGGAAACTATGGCTACACCTTC.

This clone was detected only once. For the CDR3, the DNA is TGTGCCAGCAGTTGGTCCAGGGATCCCCGTTCACCCCTCCACTTT. It encodes CASSWSRDPRSPLHF. This chain uses TRBV6-6 with TRBJ1-6; D might be TRBD1 (5 bases). V was pared by 4 bases and J by 9 bases, with 16 bases between. Germline-derived CDR1 and CDR2 are MNHNY and SVGAGI (reference sequence). This CDR3 is built from 15 residues.

This rearrangement joins TRBV19 to TRBJ2-3, with 8 bases that match TRBD1. The CDR3 extends over 16 amino acids. Germline V lookup: CDR1 LNHDA, CDR2 SQIVND (reference sequence). V lost 4 bases and J lost 1; bases outside the gene matches: 7. The CDR3 loop is CASSKFRGLGTDTQYF. DNA for the CDR3: TGTGCCAGTAGTAAATTCAGGGGGCTCGGCACAGATACGCAGTATTTT.

The V and J genes are TRBV6-1 and TRBJ2-7, with TRBD2 as a possible D gene (6 bases). Per the germline V gene, CDR1 is MNHNS and CDR2 is SASEGT. There are 14 residues in the CDR3. Trimming took off 0 bases at V and 2 bases at J, with 8 bases between the two ends. CDR3 bases: TGTGCCAGCAGTGAAGCAGGAGGGACCTACGAGCAGTACTTC. Amino acid sequence: CASSEAGGTYEQYF.

The CDR3: CASSQDRGEQYF. DNA of the CDR3: TGTGCCAGCAGCCAGGACAGGGGCGAGCAGTACTTC. V usage is TRBV5-4 and J usage is TRBJ2-7; 9 nucleotides line up with TRBD1. Germline CDR1 and CDR2: SGHNT and YYREEE (reference sequence). CDR3 length equals 12 residues. V gave up 4 bases and J gave up 6 bases; unmatched junction bases: 2.

The gene calls are TRBV6-4 and TRBJ2-3, with 13 bases fitting TRBD2. The CDR3 is made up of 16 amino acids. V shed 5 bases and J 3 bases; nucleotides not matched to a gene: 5. Germline assignment: CDR1 MRHNA and CDR2 SNTAGT. The CDR3 loop reads CASSPTSGGATDTQYF. For the CDR3, the DNA is TGTGCCAGCAGTCCCACTAGCGGGGGGGCAACAGATACGCAGTATTTT.

The chain couples TRBV6-1 to TRBJ2-1; TRBD1 matches 9 bases. The CDR3 has 15 residues. With 4 bases clipped from V and 4 bases from J, the junction kept 5 bases outside the gene matches. Germline loops: CDR1 MNHNS, CDR2 SASEGT. DNA of the CDR3: TGTGCCAGCAGTGCCGACAGGGGGTCTTACAATGAGCAGTTCTTC. Its protein product is CASSADRGSYNEQFF.

This chain connects TRBV6-1 to TRBJ1-1; D not resolved. Between the trimmed V and J ends, which lost 7 bases and 8 bases, there was a span of 8 bases. The CDR3 runs 10 residues. Germline V gene data show CDR1 as MNHNS and CDR2 as SASEGT. DNA of the CDR3: TGTGCCAGCATCGGTCGAGAAGCTTTCTTT. Residues: CASIGREAFF.

Written as DNA, the CDR3 is TGTGCCAGCAGTTCCTCCCGGGGAACTAGCTCCTACGAGCAGTACTTC. Its translation is CASSSSRGTSSYEQYF. The J gene is TRBJ2-7, the V gene TRBV6-5; D is perhaps TRBD2 (5 bases). The V gene's germline CDR1 is MNHEY and CDR2 SVGAGI. V dropped 4 bases and J dropped 0 bases, with 16 bases sitting between them. This CDR3 region has 16 residues.

This sequence joins TRBV5-8 and TRBJ1-6, with 11 bases aligning to TRBD1. Trimming at V came to 4 bases and at J to 2 bases, leaving 5 bases not matched to a gene. CDR1 is SGHTS, CDR2 YDEGEE, per germline. This CDR3 has 17 residues. The CDR3 nucleotides read TGTGCCAGCAGCCCTGGACAGGGGGCTGCCTATAATTCACCCCTCCACTTT. It specifies CASSPGQGAAYNSPLHF.

The chain employs TRBV7-9 and TRBJ2-2; the D gene is possibly TRBD1 (6 bases). Per germline, CDR1 SEHNR and CDR2 FQNEAQ (reference sequence). With 6 bases removed from V and 2 bases from J, the gap between germline ends came to 19 bases. The CDR3 consists of 17 residues. CDR3 protein: CASRQKQGIENTGELFF. Written as DNA, the CDR3 is TGTGCCAGCAGGCAGAAACAGGGCATTGAAAACACCGGGGAGCTGTTTTTT.

The chain joins TRBV19 to TRBJ1-5; 7 nucleotides match TRBD1. The J segment lost 0 bases and the V segment lost 1 base, leaving 3 bases of the junction unmatched. CDR1 and CDR2 from the germline V gene are LNHDA and SQIVND (reference sequence). This CDR3 has 16 amino acids. CDR3 in amino acids: CASSIGGTASNQPQHF. DNA for the CDR3: TGTGCCAGTAGTATAGGGGGGACAGCTAGCAATCAGCCCCAGCATTTT.

The chain's CDR3 is CASSLLPETQYF. CDR3 sequence (DNA): TGTGCCAGCAGCTTGTTGCCCGAGACCCAGTACTTC. V and J are TRBV11-3 and TRBJ2-5; unclear D gene. From germline, CDR1 is SGHNT and CDR2 YENEEA. This CDR3 has 12 residues. Trimming left V 3 bases short and J 5 bases short, with 7 bases between.

J is TRBJ2-7 and V is TRBV27; possible D gene TRBD2, 6 bases. Trimming took 5 bases from V and 6 from J, leaving 14 bases between them. CDR1 and CDR2 (germline): MNHEY, SMNVEV (reference sequence). The length of the CDR3 is 13 residues. The CDR3 DNA is TGTGCCAGCAGTATGGGACTTGAGCGCGAGCAGTACTTC. Translated, it gives CASSMGLEREQYF.

The rearrangement joins TRBV9 to TRBJ2-2; 10 nucleotides agree with TRBD2. This CDR3 is built from 17 residues. V lost 1 base to trimming and J lost 4 bases; unmatched junction nucleotides: 7. Germline-derived CDR1 and CDR2 are SGDLS and YYNGEE. Here the CDR3 DNA reads TGTGCCAGCAGCGTAAGAGGCCTAGCGGGAGTCACCGGGGAGCTGTTTTTT. It yields the protein CASSVRGLAGVTGELFF.

The CDR3 DNA sequence: TGCAGCGTTTTTGGCCAGCCGAACACTGAAGCTTTCTTT. Amino acids: CSVFGQPNTEAFF. The rearrangement joins TRBV29-1 to TRBJ1-1; no definite D call. This CDR3 is 13 amino acids long. Germline V lookup: CDR1 SQVTM, CDR2 ANQGSEA. Trimming shortened V by 5 bases and J by 1 base, and 11 bases separated the two germline ends.

The sample holds one count of this clone. The gene calls are TRBV30 and TRBJ1-6; D perhaps matches TRBD1 (5 bases). Trimming took 7 bases from V and 7 from J, leaving 17 bases between them. The germline V gene encodes CDR1 GTSNPN and CDR2 SVGIG (reference sequence). CDR3 length: 14 residues. CDR3 loop: CASLGGLGNSPLHF. The CDR3 nucleotides read TGTGCCTCCCTTGGGGGTCTGGGGAATTCACCCCTCCACTTT.

This chain links TRBV9 with TRBJ2-1; 11 bases line up with TRBD2. There are 15 residues in the CDR3. Germline CDR1 and CDR2: SGDLS and YYNGEE. Unmatched junction bases numbered 4, after V lost 4 bases and J lost 4 bases. The CDR3 DNA is TGTGCCAGCAGCCTTACTAGCGGGGGTTACAATGAGCAGTTCTTC. Translation gives CASSLTSGGYNEQFF.

This clone appeared once. The chain combines TRBV7-9 with TRBJ2-2; D possibly corresponds to TRBD1 (7 bases). CDR1 and CDR2 from the germline V gene are SEHNR and FQNEAQ (reference sequence). The V and J ends lost 6 bases and 6 bases respectively, with 17 bases between them. The CDR3 spans 15 residues. In nucleotides, the CDR3 is TGTGCCAGCAGGGAGGACAGGCGGGGCGCCGGGGAGCTGTTTTTT. Its translation is CASREDRRGAGELFF.